This T cell receptor beta chain is from a study of TIL therapy for anti-PD-1-resistant metastatic lung cancer. On the study more broadly: Half of patients were current or former smokers. General observations from the study: Infused TIL clonotypes partially replaced the baseline blood repertoire, then decayed over months.

Time point noted: pre-treatment sample, taken before nivolumab and TIL therapy. Stage 4 NSCLC adults joined between October 2017 and January 2020. Concerning this clone itself: The antigen is unknown. The identical CDR3 is also encoded by other nucleotide sequences in the sample.

The libraries were made with immunoSEQ v3. Method: immunoSEQ multiplex PCR; TCRdb's copy keeps in-frame clones and lacks some. The data contain tens of thousands of clones, around nine tenths of them seen just once; the ten biggest clones take up 2.5% to 3%. The CDR3 totals 13 residues. Trimming removed 4 bases from V and 2 bases from J, with 8 bases in between. The germline gives CDR1 KGHSH, CDR2 LQKENI. The sequence came from a person between 30 and 80 years old with non-small cell lung cancer. V usage is TRBV18 and J usage is TRBJ2-5; weak D call: TRBD1 (6 bases). This sample comprised blood, obtained at baseline. The CDR3 DNA sequence: TGTGCCAGCTCACTCAGGGGTCAAGAGACCCAGTACTTC. It specifies CASSLRGQETQYF.